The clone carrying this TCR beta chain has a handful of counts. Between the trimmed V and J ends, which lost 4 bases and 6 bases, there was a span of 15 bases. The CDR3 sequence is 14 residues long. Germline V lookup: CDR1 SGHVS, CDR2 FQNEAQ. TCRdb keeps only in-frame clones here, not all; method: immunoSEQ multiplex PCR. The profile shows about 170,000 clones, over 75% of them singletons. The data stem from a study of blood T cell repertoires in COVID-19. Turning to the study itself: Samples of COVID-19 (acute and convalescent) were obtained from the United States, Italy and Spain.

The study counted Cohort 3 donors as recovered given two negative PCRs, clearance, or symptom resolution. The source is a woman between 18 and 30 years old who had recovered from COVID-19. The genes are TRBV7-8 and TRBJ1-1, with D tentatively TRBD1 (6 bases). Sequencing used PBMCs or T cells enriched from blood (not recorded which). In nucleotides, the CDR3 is TGTGCCAGCAGCTCCGTGGGGGCGCGATCTGAAGCTTTCTTT. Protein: CASSSVGARSEAFF.